This T cell receptor (beta chain) was sequenced during a study of memory CD4+ T cells and cytomegalovirus serostatus. About the research overall: Healthy Belgian adult donors included roughly nine CMV-positive and 24 CMV-negative people. Study-wide results and caveats: A US-trained random forest predicted CMV serostatus with median AUC 0.91.

Using immunoSEQ multiplex PCR, the repertoire was profiled, and TCRdb retains in-frame clones only, with some absent. The table lists 58,000 or so clones, 70% to 85% of them singletons. Single viable CD3+CD4+CD8-CD45RO+ cells were sorted as the memory CD4+ T cells. Positive selection with CD4 microbeads enriched total CD4+ T cells. Concerning this clone itself: Its antigen is unidentified.

Sequencing input: memory CD4+ T cells from blood. The TCR was taken from an adult in good health and CMV-seropositive.

The CDR3 coding sequence is TGCGCCAGCCGGACTAGCGGGAGGTCGGCTGATACGCAGTATTTT. Protein sequence: CASRTSGRSADTQYF. The J gene is TRBJ2-3, the V gene TRBV10-1; TRBD2 aligns across 14 bases. With 8 bases clipped from V and 6 bases from J, the junction kept 7 bases outside the gene matches. The germline V gene encodes CDR1 WNHNN and CDR2 SYGVQD (reference sequence). The CDR3 consists of 15 residues.